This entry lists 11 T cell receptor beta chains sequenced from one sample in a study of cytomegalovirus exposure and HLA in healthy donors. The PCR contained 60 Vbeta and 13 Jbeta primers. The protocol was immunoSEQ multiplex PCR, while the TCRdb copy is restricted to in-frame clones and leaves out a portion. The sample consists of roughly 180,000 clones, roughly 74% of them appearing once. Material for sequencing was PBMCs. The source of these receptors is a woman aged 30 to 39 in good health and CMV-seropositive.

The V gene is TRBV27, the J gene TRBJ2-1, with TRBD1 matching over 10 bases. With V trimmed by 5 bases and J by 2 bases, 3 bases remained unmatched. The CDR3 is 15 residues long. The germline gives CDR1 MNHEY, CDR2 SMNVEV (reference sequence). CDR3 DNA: TGTGCCAGCAGTGCCGACAGGGGGCCCTACAATGAGCAGTTCTTC. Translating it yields CASSADRGPYNEQFF.

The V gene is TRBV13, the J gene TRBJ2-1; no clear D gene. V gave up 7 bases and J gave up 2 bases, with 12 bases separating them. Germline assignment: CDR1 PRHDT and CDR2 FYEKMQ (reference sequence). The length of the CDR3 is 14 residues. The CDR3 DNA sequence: TGTGCCAGCACGCCTCCAGGCACCTACAATGAGCAGTTCTTC. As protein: CASTPPGTYNEQFF.

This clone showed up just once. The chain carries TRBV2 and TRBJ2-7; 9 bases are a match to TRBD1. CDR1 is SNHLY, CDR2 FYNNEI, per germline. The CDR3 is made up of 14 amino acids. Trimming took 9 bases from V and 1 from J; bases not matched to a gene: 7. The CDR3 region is CARETGTGSYEQYF. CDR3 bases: TGTGCCAGGGAAACCGGGACAGGGTCCTACGAGCAGTACTTC.

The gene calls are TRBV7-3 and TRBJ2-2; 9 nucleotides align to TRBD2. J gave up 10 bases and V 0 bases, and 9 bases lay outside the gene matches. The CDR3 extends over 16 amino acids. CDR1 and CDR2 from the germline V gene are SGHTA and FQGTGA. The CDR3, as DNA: TGTGCCAGCAGCTTAACTAGCGGGGGCGCCTCGTTGGAGCTGTTTTTT. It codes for CASSLTSGGASLELFF.

CDR3 residues: CASSLRTPTPSGGEQETQYF. In DNA form, the CDR3 reads TGCGCCAGCAGCTTGAGGACTCCGACCCCCAGCGGGGGTGAACAAGAGACCCAGTACTTC. The chain links TRBV5-1 to TRBJ2-5; 8 nucleotides line up with TRBD2. This CDR3 is built from 20 residues. Germline CDR1 is SGHRS and CDR2 is YFSETQ. V gave up 1 base and J gave up 2 bases; unmatched junction bases: 19.

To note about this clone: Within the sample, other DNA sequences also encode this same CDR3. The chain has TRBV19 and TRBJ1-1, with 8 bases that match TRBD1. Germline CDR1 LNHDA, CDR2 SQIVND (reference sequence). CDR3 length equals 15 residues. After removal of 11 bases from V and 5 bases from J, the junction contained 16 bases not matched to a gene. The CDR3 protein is CASTRTGQSRTEAFF. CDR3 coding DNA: TGTGCCTCTACGCGGACAGGGCAATCTCGAACTGAAGCTTTCTTT.

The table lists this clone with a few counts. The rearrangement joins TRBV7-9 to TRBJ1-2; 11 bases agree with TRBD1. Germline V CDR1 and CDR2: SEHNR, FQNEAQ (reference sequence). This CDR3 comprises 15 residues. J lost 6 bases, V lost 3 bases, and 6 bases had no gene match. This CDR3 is CASSFGGQGADGYTF. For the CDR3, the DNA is TGTGCCAGCAGCTTCGGAGGACAGGGGGCGGATGGCTACACCTTC.

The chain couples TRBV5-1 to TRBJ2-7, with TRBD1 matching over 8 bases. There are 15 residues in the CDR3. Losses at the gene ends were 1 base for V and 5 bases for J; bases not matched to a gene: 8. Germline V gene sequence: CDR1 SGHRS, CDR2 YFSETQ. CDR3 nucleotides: TGCGCCAGCAGCTTGCCCGGGACAGGCATCAACGAGCAGTACTTC. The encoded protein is CASSLPGTGINEQYF.

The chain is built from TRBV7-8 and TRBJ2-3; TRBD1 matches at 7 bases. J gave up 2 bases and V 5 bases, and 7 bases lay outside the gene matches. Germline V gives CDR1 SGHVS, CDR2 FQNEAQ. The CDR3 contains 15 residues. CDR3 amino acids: CASSPRDRVTDTQYF. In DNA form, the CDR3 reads TGTGCCAGCAGCCCCCGGGACAGAGTCACAGATACGCAGTATTTT.

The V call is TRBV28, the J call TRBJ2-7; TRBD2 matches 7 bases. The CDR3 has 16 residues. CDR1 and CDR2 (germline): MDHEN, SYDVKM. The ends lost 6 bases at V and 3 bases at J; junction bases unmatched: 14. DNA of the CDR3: TGTGCCAGCAGCCCCGTGGGGCTAGCGGCCAACTACGAGCAGTACTTC. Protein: CASSPVGLAANYEQYF.

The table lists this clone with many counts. As DNA, the CDR3 is TGTGCCAGCAGTTACGAGGTAGCGGGGCACAATGAGCAGTTCTTC. Its translation is CASSYEVAGHNEQFF. The V gene is TRBV6-5, the J gene TRBJ2-1; the match to TRBD2 covers 8 bases. V gave up 2 bases and J gave up 5 bases; unmatched junction bases: 5. Germline-derived CDR1 and CDR2 are MNHEY and SVGAGI. There are 15 residues in the CDR3.